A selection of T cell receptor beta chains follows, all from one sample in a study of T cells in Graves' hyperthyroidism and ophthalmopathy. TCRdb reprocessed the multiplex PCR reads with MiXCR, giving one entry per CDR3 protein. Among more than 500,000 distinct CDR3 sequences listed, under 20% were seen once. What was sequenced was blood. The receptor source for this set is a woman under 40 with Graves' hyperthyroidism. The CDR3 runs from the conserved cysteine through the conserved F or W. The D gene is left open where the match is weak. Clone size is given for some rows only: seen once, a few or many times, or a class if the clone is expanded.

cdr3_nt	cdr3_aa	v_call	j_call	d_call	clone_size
TGTGCCAGCAGTGAGGGCGGGAGATGGGACAATGAGCAGTTCTTC	CASSEGGRWDNEQFF	TRBV6-4	TRBJ2-1	TRBD2	NA
TGTGCCAGCAGCTTACTGACTAGCGGGTACGAGCAGTACTTC	CASSLLTSGYEQYF	TRBV7-2	TRBJ2-7	TRBD2	NA
TGCAGCGTAGCGACAGGGAGGAGTCAGCCCCAGCATTTT	CSVATGRSQPQHF	TRBV29-1	TRBJ1-5	TRBD1	once
TGTGCCAGCAGTCGGGGACAGACCTTTTACTCAACTAATGAAAAACTGTTTTTT	CASSRGQTFYSTNEKLFF	TRBV6-1	TRBJ1-4	TRBD1	NA
TGTGCCAGCAGCCAAGATAGCGCGACTCTCTTCAATGAGCAGTTCTTC	CASSQDSATLFNEQFF	TRBV3-1	TRBJ2-1	NA	many
TGTGCCAGCAGTCCAATAGGACTCGGGTCTTTCACCTACAATGAGCAGTTCTTC	CASSPIGLGSFTYNEQFF	TRBV2	TRBJ2-1	NA	NA
TGTGCCAGCAGAGCCAGCGGGAGGTCCGGGGAGCTGCTTTTT	CASRASGRSGELLF	TRBV6-2/TRBV6-3	TRBJ2-2	TRBD2	NA
TGTGCCAGCAGCGTAGATTTCAGGGGCAACCACGAGCAGTACTTC	CASSVDFRGNHEQYF	TRBV9	TRBJ2-7	NA	NA
TGTGCCAGCAACTTTGACAGTAACTATGGCTACACCTTC	CASNFDSNYGYTF	TRBV28	TRBJ1-2	NA	many
TGTGCCAGTAGTAATCCAGGGGGATCGACTAATGAAAAACTGTTTTTT	CASSNPGGSTNEKLFF	TRBV19	TRBJ1-4	TRBD1	NA
TGTGCCAGCAGCGACAGGGGAGCTACAGATACGCAGTATTTT	CASSDRGATDTQYF	TRBV28	TRBJ2-3	TRBD1	many
TGCGCCAGCAGCTTGGCAGGGCAAGCCTACGAGCAGTACTTC	CASSLAGQAYEQYF	TRBV5-1	TRBJ2-7	NA	many
TGTGCCAGCAGTTTGGAAAGGGGGTGGGATGAGCAGTTCTTC	CASSLERGWDEQFF	TRBV28	TRBJ2-1	NA	many
TGTGCCAGCAGCCGGGACAGGGGAAAAGATGAGCAGTTCTTC	CASSRDRGKDEQFF	TRBV3-1	TRBJ2-1	TRBD1	many
TGTGCCACTTCACCTCGGACAGGGGGCTCTGAAGCTTTCTTT	CATSPRTGGSEAFF	TRBV27	TRBJ1-1	TRBD1	many
TGTGCCAGCAGCAAGGGATTTGCTGGTGAAGCTTTCTTT	CASSKGFAGEAFF	TRBV11-2	TRBJ1-1	NA	many
TGTGCCAGCAGTTTGGGGGGGCAGAACATTCAGTACTTC	CASSLGGQNIQYF	TRBV12-3/TRBV12-4	TRBJ2-4	NA	NA
TGCAGTGTAGCTCGGTCCAGCGGGAGAGGTCGCACCGGGGAGCTGTTTTTT	CSVARSSGRGRTGELFF	TRBV20-1	TRBJ2-2	TRBD2	NA
TGTGCCAGCAGCTGGGGGCCTGAAGCTTTCTTT	CASSWGPEAFF	TRBV5-5	TRBJ1-1	NA	NA
TGTGCCAGCAGCTTAGCAGGGATTGGAAACACCATATATTTT	CASSLAGIGNTIYF	TRBV7-6	TRBJ1-3	NA	NA
TGTGCCAGCAGTCAAGGGGGGACTCGAAAACTGTTTTTT	CASSQGGTRKLFF	TRBV28	TRBJ1-4	NA	few
TGTGCCAGCAGCCCTCCCGGGATAGGTAATGAGCAGTTCTTC	CASSPPGIGNEQFF	TRBV11-3	TRBJ2-1	NA	NA
TGTGCCAGCAGTGGGCACCATGAAGCTTTCTTT	CASSGHHEAFF	TRBV12-3/TRBV12-4	TRBJ1-1	NA	many
TGTGACAGCAGCGTAGGCGGGAGGGAAGATACGCAGTATTTT	CDSSVGGREDTQYF	TRBV6-1	TRBJ2-3	TRBD2	NA
TGTGCCAGCAGCTTTTCGGACAGGAGCTCCTACGAGCAGTACTTC	CASSFSDRSSYEQYF	TRBV5-6	TRBJ2-7	TRBD1	NA
TGTGCCAGCAGTTACTACTACAATGAGCAGTTCTTC	CASSYYYNEQFF	TRBV28	TRBJ2-1	NA	many
TGTGCCTGGAGTACAACACTGAACACTGAAGCTTTCTTT	CAWSTTLNTEAFF	TRBV30	TRBJ1-1	NA	many
TGTGCCAGCACCTCTACAGGTGGGGCCAACGTCCTGACTTTC	CASTSTGGANVLTF	TRBV6-1	TRBJ2-6	NA	NA
TGCGCCAGCAGCCTATCGACAGGGATTGGAAACACCATATATTTT	CASSLSTGIGNTIYF	TRBV4-3	TRBJ1-3	TRBD1	NA
TGTGCCAGCAGTTTAGCCGGGACAGGGACGCGGGTCTATGGCTACACCTTC	CASSLAGTGTRVYGYTF	TRBV28	TRBJ1-2	TRBD1	NA
TGTGCCAGCTCACCGACCCGAGGGAGCTCCTACAATGAGCAGTTCTTC	CASSPTRGSSYNEQFF	TRBV18	TRBJ2-1	NA	few